A single count supports the clone carrying this TCR beta chain. The target antigen is unknown. The data originate from a study of radiation and T cells in renal cell carcinoma. Whole-study results and caveats: Pretreatment tumor biopsies were lacking, so baseline clonotypes are unknown. In blood, top tumor clones expanded by 2 weeks, shrinking by 4.

Some clones are missing from TCRdb's copy, which holds only in-frame ones; the method was immunoSEQ multiplex PCR. The sample contains 150,000 or so clones, 88% of which appear only once. Losses at the gene ends were 6 bases for V and 4 bases for J; bases not matched to a gene: 7. CDR1 is SEHNR, CDR2 FQNEAQ, per germline (reference sequence). The CDR3 is 15 amino acids. Time point noted: blood 4 weeks post-SBRT, at nephrectomy. Regarding treatment: 15 Gy SBRT to primary tumor, nephrectomy 4 weeks later. The TCR originated in a woman aged 50 to 65 with renal cell carcinoma. The starting material was blood, obtained from a patient whose treatment included radiotherapy and nephrectomy. This rearrangement joins TRBV7-9 to TRBJ1-1; 11 nucleotides line up with TRBD1. Here the CDR3 DNA reads TGTGCCAGCAGGCGAACCGGGACAGGGGGCACTGAAGCTTTCTTT. It yields the protein CASRRTGTGGTEAFF.